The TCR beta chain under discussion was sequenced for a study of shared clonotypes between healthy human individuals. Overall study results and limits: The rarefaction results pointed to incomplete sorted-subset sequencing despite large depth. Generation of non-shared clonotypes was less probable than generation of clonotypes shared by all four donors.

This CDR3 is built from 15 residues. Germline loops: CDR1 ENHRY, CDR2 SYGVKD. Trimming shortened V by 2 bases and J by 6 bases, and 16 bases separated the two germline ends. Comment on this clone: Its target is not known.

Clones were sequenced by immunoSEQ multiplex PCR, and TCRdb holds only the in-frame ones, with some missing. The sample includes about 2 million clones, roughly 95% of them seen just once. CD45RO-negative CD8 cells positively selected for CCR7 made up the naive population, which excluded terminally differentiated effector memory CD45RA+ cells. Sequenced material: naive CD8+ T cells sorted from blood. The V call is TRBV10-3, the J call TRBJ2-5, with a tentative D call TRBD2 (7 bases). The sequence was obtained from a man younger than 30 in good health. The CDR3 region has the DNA TGTGCCATCAGTGAGGCGGGGGCCGCGTCTCAGACCCAGTACTTC. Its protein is CAISEAGAASQTQYF.